The present entry profiles one T cell receptor (beta chain) with its context. There is no known antigen for this receptor. Per-nucleotide qualities are absent, and no much larger clonotype sits a single base away. CD8 naive samples were CD45RO-negative cells positively selected for CCR7, giving a CD45RA+CCR7+ population that excluded TemRA cells. The donors were healthy, HIV-negative adults with no recently reported acute infections or vaccinations. Only Caucasian adults living in Nashville, Tennessee, USA were represented among the donors. Blood was obtained by leukapheresis, after which PBMCs were separated by Ficoll-Histopaque density gradient centrifugation and cryopreserved in liquid nitrogen vapor phase. Analytical flow cytometry was used to check the purity and quantity of every magnetically sorted T cell population. From each sorted fraction, genomic DNA was isolated and quantified by UV absorbance on a Nanodrop 2000c.

CDR1 and CDR2 are read off the germline V gene (reference sequence) as SEHNR and FQNEAQ. The CDR3 contains 13 residues, cysteine and phenylalanine counted. Here the CDR3 DNA is all that survives: 39 bases in frame from base 1. A distance of 8 bases separates the germline ends of V and J, which lose 5 bases and 0 bases respectively. The data were taken from a study of shared clonotypes between healthy human individuals (dated by TCRdb to the early 2020s). About the investigation overall: Three men and two women, aged 18 to 49 years, made up the cohort. The study deeply sequenced blood TCR repertoires of about 5 healthy adults to estimate repertoire size and the extent of clonotype sharing between individuals. Leukapheresis yielded between about 0.85 and 10 billion PBMCs per donor. For each donor, three plates each were used for CD4 naive and CD4 memory, two plates were used for CD8 naive, and one plate was used for CD8 memory. To increase sequencing depth and limit assay-specific biases, TCR repertoire library preparation and sequencing were carried out by different laboratories using diverse techniques. Overall study results and their limits: Even with the large sequencing depth, rarefaction of the sorted-subset datasets indicated that sequencing was incomplete. The small number of donors limited the genetic and exposure-history diversity represented. Sampling was restricted to blood, and TCR repertoires in tissue are likely to differ from TCR repertoires in blood. Higher generation probabilities were observed for clonotypes shared by all four sorted-subset donors than for non-shared clonotypes. Across a handful of donors, roughly 5% of naive CD4, roughly 3.4% of naive CD8, around 2.5% of memory CD4, and over 0.35% of memory CD8 clonotypes were shared. Pairwise subsampling indicated that sequencing depth was expected to affect the degree of clonotype sharing among donors. Larger estimated clonotype richness was generally found for naive subsets than for memory subsets.

TCR CDR3 regions were amplified from genomic DNA by multiplex PCR using the deep immunoSEQ assay. For each cell subset, the extracted genomic DNA was distributed evenly across all wells of several immunoSEQ 96-well plates, and each plate served as one replicate. For sorted subsets, 200 to 250 ng genomic DNA, equal to some 30,000 T cell genomes, was loaded into each replicate PCR. Purified libraries were measured with a Qubit 3.0 fluorometer, size-checked on a Bioanalyzer 2100, and measured again with the KAPA Library Quantification kit. Every immunoSEQ 96-well plate was sequenced on a dedicated single-read 150-cycle Illumina NextSeq 550 flow cell. The authors' pipeline ran thus. Because the immunoSEQ output included only junctional sequences and no quality scores, the filtering could not be the same as the filtering used for full-length reads. To assign V/J genes and CDR3, sequences were annotated using PyIR, a Python wrapper for IgBLAST v1.9, with IMGT germline references. Reads with weak V/J assignments (E-value above 1e-6), missing CDR3, stop codons, out-of-frame junctions, or ambiguous translated residues were removed. V3J clonotypes were defined as sequences sharing an identical inferred V gene, J gene, and CDR3 amino acid sequence. The percentage overlap between two repertoires was calculated by dividing the number of shared unique clonotypes by the size of the smaller repertoire. Richness of each repertoire was evaluated using RTK rarefaction, the Chao1 estimator, and Recon v2.1 estimates of unobserved clonotypes. For all TCRbeta clonotypes obtained by the gDNA method from a few donors, generation probabilities were computed with OLGA. TCRdb re-hosts the immuneACCESS table, in-frame sequences only. Its copies lack some clones; in the studies checked, an unresolved V gene accounts for under half of them, and the cause for the rest is not known. That table is the source of V, J and clone size, and D and trimming were worked out from the DNA. The sample data list 550,000 to 750,000 clones, and about 92% of these were observed just once. The top ten hold 24% of the sample.

The chain links TRBV7-9 with TRBJ2-7; the D call could be TRBD1 or TRBD2, with each sharing 5 bases. The specimen sequenced was naive CD8+ T cells sorted from blood. The cell subset or site label, read with the paper, signifies: CD45RA+CCR7+. The source is a man aged 25-45 years in good health. The CDR3 in this case is CASSRDLSYEQYF. The nucleotides are TGTGCCAGCAGCCGGGACCTCTCCTACGAGCAGTACTTC.